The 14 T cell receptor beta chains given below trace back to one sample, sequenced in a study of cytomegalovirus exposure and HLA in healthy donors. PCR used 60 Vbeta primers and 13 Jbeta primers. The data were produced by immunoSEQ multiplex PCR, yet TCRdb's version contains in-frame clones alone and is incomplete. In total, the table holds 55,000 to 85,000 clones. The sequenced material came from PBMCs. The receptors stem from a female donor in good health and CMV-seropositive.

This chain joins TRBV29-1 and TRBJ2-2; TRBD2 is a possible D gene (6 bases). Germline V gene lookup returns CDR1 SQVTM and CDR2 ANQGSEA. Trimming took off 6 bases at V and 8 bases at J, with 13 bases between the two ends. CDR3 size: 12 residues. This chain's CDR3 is CSVGGIAGELFF. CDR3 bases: TGCAGCGTGGGGGGAATCGCGGGGGAGCTGTTTTTT.

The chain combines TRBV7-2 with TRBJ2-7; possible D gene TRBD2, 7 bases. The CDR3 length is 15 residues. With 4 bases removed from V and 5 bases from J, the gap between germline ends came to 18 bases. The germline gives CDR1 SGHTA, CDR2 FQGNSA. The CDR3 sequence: CASSSGGAGADEQYF. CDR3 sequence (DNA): TGTGCCAGCAGCTCCGGCGGGGCGGGGGCTGACGAGCAGTACTTC.

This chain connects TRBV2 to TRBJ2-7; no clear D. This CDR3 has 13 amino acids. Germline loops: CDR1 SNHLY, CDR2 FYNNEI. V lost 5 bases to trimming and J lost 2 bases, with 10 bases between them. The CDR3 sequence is CASSPTTPYEQYF. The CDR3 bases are TGTGCCAGCAGTCCTACCACCCCCTACGAGCAGTACTTC.

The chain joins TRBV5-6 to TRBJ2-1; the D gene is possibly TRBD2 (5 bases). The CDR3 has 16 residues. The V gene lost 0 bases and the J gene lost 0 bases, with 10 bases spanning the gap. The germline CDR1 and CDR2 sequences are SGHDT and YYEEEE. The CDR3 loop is CASSLGIASSYNEQFF. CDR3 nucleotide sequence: TGTGCCAGCAGCTTGGGGATAGCGAGCTCCTACAATGAGCAGTTCTTC.

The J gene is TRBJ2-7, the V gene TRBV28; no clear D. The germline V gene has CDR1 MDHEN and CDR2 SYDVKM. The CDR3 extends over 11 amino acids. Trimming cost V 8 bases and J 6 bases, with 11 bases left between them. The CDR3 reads CASRRYSEQYF. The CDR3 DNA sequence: TGTGCCAGCCGTCGATATAGCGAGCAGTACTTC.

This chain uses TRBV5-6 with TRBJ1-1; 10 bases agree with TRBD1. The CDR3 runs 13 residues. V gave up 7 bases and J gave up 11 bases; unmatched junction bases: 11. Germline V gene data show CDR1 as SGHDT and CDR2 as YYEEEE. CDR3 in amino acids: CASGRQGANSAFF. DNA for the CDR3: TGTGCCAGCGGACGACAGGGGGCTAATTCGGCTTTCTTT.

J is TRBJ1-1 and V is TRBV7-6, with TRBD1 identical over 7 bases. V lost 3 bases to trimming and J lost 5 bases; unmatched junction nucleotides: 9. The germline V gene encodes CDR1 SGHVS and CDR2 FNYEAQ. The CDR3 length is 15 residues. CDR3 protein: CASSLGLTGKTEAFF. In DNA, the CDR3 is TGTGCCAGCAGCTTGGGGTTGACAGGGAAGACTGAAGCTTTCTTT.

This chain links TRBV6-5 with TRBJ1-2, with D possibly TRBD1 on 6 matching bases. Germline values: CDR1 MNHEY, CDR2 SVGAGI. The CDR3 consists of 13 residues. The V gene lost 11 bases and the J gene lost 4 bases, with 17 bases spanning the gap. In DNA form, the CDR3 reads TGTGCCGGCGGGGGGGCGCGCGGCTATGGCTACACCTTC. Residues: CAGGGARGYGYTF.

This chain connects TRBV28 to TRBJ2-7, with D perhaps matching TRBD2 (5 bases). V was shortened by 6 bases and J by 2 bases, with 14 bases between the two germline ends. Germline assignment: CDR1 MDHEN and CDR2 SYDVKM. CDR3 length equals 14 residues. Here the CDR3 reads CASSPAGVTYEQYF. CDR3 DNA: TGTGCCAGCAGCCCCGCGGGCGTAACCTACGAGCAGTACTTC.

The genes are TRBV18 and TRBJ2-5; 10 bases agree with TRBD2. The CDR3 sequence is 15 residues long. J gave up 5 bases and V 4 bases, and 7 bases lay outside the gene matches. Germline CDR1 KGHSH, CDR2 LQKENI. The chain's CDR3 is CASSQRLAGDETQYF. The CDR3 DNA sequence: TGTGCCAGCTCACAGCGTCTAGCGGGAGATGAGACCCAGTACTTC.

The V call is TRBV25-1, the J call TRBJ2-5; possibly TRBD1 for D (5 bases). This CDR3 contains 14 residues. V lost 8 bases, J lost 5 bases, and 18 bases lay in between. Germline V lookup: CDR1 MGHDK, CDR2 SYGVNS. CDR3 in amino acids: CASLRVSGRETQYF. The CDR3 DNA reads TGTGCCAGCCTCAGGGTGTCAGGGCGGGAGACCCAGTACTTC.

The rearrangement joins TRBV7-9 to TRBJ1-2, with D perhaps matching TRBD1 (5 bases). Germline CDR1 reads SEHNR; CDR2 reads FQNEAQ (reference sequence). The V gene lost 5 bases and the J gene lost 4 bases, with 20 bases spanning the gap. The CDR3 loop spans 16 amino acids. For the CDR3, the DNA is TGTGCCAGCAGCCACGTCCTACAGGTCTCCGTCTATGGCTACACCTTC. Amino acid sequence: CASSHVLQVSVYGYTF. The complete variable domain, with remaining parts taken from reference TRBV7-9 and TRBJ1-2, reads DTGVSQNPRHKITKRGQNVTFRCDPISEHNRLYWYRQTLGQGPEFLTYFQNEAQLEKSRLLSDRFSAERPKGSFSTLEIQRTEQGDSAMYLCASSHVLQVSVYGYTFGSGTRLTVV.

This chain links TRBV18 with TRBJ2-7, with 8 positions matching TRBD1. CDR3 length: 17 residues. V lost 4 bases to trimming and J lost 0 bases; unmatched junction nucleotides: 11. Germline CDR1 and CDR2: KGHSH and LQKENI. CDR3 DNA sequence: TGTGCCAGCTCACTATCGAGGACAGGGAAGTTCTCCTACGAGCAGTACTTC. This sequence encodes CASSLSRTGKFSYEQYF.

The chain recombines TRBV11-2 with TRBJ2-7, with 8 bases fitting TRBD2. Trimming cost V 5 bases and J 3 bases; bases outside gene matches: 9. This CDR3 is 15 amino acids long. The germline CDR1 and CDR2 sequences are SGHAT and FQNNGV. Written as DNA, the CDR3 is TGTGCCAGCAGCCCGTGGACTAGCAGAGACTACGAGCAGTACTTC. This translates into CASSPWTSRDYEQYF.